In this sample, the clone carrying this T cell receptor beta chain turned up many times. TCRdb independently ran MiXCR on the 5' RACE reads; one entry per CDR3 protein. The data contain hundreds of thousands of distinct CDR3 sequences, 8.6% of them seen just once; the ten biggest clones take up 0.8% to 1%. These data belong to a study of identical twins. These data are also associated with another study on yellow fever vaccine responses in identical twins.

This sequence originates from a woman under 30 in good health. Input material: PBMCs.

CDR3 in amino acids: CASSLNRGMAIGYKFF. CDR3 DNA: TGTGCCAGCAGCCTCAACCGGGGGATGGCAATCGGGTATAAGTTCTTC. The genes are TRBV5-6 and TRBJ2-1; a weak D match, TRBD2 (6 bases). V dropped 4 bases and J dropped 14 bases, with 28 bases sitting between them. This CDR3 contains 16 residues. Germline CDR1 SGHDT, CDR2 YYEEEE.